A selection of T cell receptor beta chains follows, all from one sample in a study of T cells in Graves' hyperthyroidism and ophthalmopathy. Using its own MiXCR run on the multiplex PCR reads, TCRdb lists one record per CDR3 protein. This table holds approximately 600,000 distinct CDR3 sequences, roughly 15% found once. The material sequenced was blood. These receptors were obtained from a woman in her thirties with Graves' hyperthyroidism. Both conserved end residues are part of each CDR3. D genes are given only for firm matches. The listing skips clone size in some rows; elsewhere it reads once, few, many or a size class.

d_call,j_call,v_call,clone_size,cdr3_aa,cdr3_nt
.,TRBJ2-7,TRBV12-3/TRBV12-4,many,CASSTIIYEQYF,TGTGCCAGCAGCACTATCATCTACGAGCAGTACTTC
TRBD1,TRBJ2-7,TRBV12-3/TRBV12-4,.,CASRSNLAQGNEQYF,TGTGCCAGCCGCTCAAACCTAGCACAGGGGAACGAGCAGTACTTC
TRBD2,TRBJ2-1,TRBV30,many,CAWRRGLTSGSYNEQFF,TGTGCCTGGAGGCGGGGCCTGACTAGCGGCTCCTACAATGAGCAGTTCTTC
.,TRBJ1-2,TRBV7-9,.,CASSITEAPYGYTF,TGTGCCAGTAGTATAACAGAAGCCCCTTATGGCTACACCTTC
TRBD2,TRBJ2-1,TRBV14,few,CAGSHPERYWGGEQFF,TGTGCCGGCAGCCATCCCGAACGCTACTGGGGGGGGGAGCAGTTCTTC
.,TRBJ2-1,TRBV3-1,many,CASSFGTASYNEQFF,TGTGCCAGCAGTTTTGGGACGGCCTCCTACAATGAGCAGTTCTTC
.,TRBJ2-1,TRBV3-1,few,CASSQGVFKFF,TGTGCCAGCAGCCAAGGGGTTTTTAAGTTCTTC
TRBD1,TRBJ2-3,TRBV7-9,many,CASSLAWQGAGDTQYF,TGTGCCAGCAGCTTAGCGTGGCAGGGGGCCGGAGATACGCAGTATTTT
TRBD2,TRBJ2-7,TRBV3-1,many,CASSQSLAGGPLSIEQYF,TGTGCCAGCAGCCAATCACTAGCGGGAGGGCCGTTAAGCATCGAGCAGTACTTC
.,TRBJ2-2,TRBV6-1,few,CASRTGTHETGELFF,TGTGCCAGCAGAACCGGGACACACGAGACCGGGGAGCTGTTTTTT
.,TRBJ1-5,TRBV30,many,CAWSGAVSAQPQHF,TGTGCCTGGAGTGGTGCAGTCTCGGCCCAGCCCCAGCATTTT
TRBD2,TRBJ2-3,TRBV2,.,CASSAGTSGHTDTQYF,TGTGCCAGCAGTGCAGGGACTAGCGGACACACAGATACGCAGTATTTT
TRBD2,TRBJ2-7,TRBV20-1,many,CSAWTSGTYEQYF,TGCAGTGCTTGGACTAGCGGAACCTACGAGCAGTACTTC
.,TRBJ1-5,TRBV28,.,CASSRGRPQPQHF,TGTGCCAGCAGCCGTGGACGGCCACAGCCCCAGCATTTT
TRBD2,TRBJ2-1,TRBV6-2/TRBV6-3,many,CASSSHGLDNEQFF,TGTGCCAGCAGTTCACACGGACTAGACAATGAGCAGTTCTTC
.,TRBJ2-1,TRBV9,few,CASSVAGAEQFF,TGTGCCAGCAGCGTAGCTGGGGCGGAGCAGTTCTTC
TRBD1,TRBJ2-5,TRBV13,few,CASSLGTGVDQETQYF,TGTGCCAGCAGCTTGGGGACAGGGGTGGACCAAGAGACCCAGTACTTC
.,TRBJ2-1,TRBV27,few,CASSSRSLVTSFSYNEQFF,TGTGCCAGCAGTTCCCGTTCTCTCGTGACTAGTTTCTCCTACAATGAGCAGTTCTTC
TRBD1,TRBJ1-5,TRBV18,.,CASSLDRGHQPQHF,TGTGCCAGCTCACTGGACAGGGGGCATCAGCCCCAGCATTTT
.,TRBJ1-6,TRBV11-2,few,CASSLDLGLMGSPLHF,TGTGCCAGCAGCTTAGATTTGGGCCTGATGGGGTCACCCCTCCACTTT
.,TRBJ1-2,TRBV3-1,few,CASRQDSVYGYTF,TGTGCCAGCAGACAAGACAGCGTCTATGGCTACACCTTC
.,TRBJ2-7,TRBV7-9,many,CASIGQTDEQYF,TGTGCCAGCATCGGACAGACCGACGAGCAGTACTTC
TRBD1,TRBJ2-1,TRBV12-3/TRBV12-4,many,CASSSGGQITYNEQFF,TGTGCCAGCAGTTCAGGGGGCCAGATTACCTACAATGAGCAGTTCTTC
.,TRBJ1-5,TRBV19,few,CASSIGDNQPQHF,TGTGCCAGTAGTATAGGAGATAATCAGCCCCAGCATTTT
.,TRBJ1-1,TRBV19,.,CASSIDEGVNTEAFF,TGTGCCAGTAGTATAGATGAGGGGGTGAACACTGAAGCTTTCTTT
.,TRBJ1-4,TRBV20-1,once,CSARDEEKLFF,TGCAGTGCTAGAGATGAGGAAAAACTGTTTTTT
TRBD1,TRBJ2-7,TRBV7-9,many,CASSSPGQGAEQYF,TGTGCCAGCAGCTCACCGGGACAGGGAGCAGAGCAGTACTTC
.,TRBJ2-7,TRBV6-6,.,CASSYSGRYYEQYF,TGTGCCAGCAGTTACTCTGGCCGCTACTACGAGCAGTACTTC
.,TRBJ1-5,TRBV12-3/TRBV12-4,once,CASRGPGVQPQHF,TGTGCCAGCAGAGGGCCGGGGGTTCAGCCCCAGCATTTT
TRBD2,TRBJ2-3,TRBV30,.,CAWSVGLASTDTQYF,TGTGCCTGGAGTGTTGGACTAGCTAGCACAGATACGCAGTATTTT
.,TRBJ1-2,TRBV29-1,many,CSVQQENYGYTF,TGCAGCGTCCAACAAGAGAACTATGGCTACACCTTC
TRBD2,TRBJ2-3,TRBV5-1,once,CASSPTSGRLDTQYF,TGCGCCAGCAGCCCTACTAGCGGGAGGTTGGATACGCAGTATTTT
.,TRBJ2-1,TRBV11-2,many,CASSLPTTYNEQFF,TGTGCCAGCAGCCTCCCGACTACCTACAATGAGCAGTTCTTC
TRBD1,TRBJ2-4,TRBV27,many,CASRGRGLENIQYF,TGTGCCAGCAGGGGCAGGGGGCTCGAAAACATTCAGTACTTC
TRBD2,TRBJ2-3,TRBV6-1,.,CASKPSGRKSTDTQYF,TGTGCCAGCAAGCCTAGCGGGAGGAAGAGCACAGATACGCAGTATTTT
.,TRBJ1-5,TRBV4-1,.,CASSQGPLVGNQPQHF,TGCGCCAGCAGCCAAGGTCCATTGGTGGGCAATCAGCCCCAGCATTTT
.,TRBJ1-1,TRBV4-1,few,CASSPFTGNTEAFF,TGCGCCAGCAGCCCATTCACAGGGAACACTGAAGCTTTCTTT
TRBD1,TRBJ2-5,TRBV2,many,CANGQGALETQYF,TGTGCCAACGGACAGGGGGCGCTGGAGACCCAGTACTTC
TRBD2,TRBJ2-5,TRBV4-2,.,CASSQDGTSGPYQETQYF,TGTGCCAGCAGCCAAGATGGGACTAGCGGGCCGTACCAAGAGACCCAGTACTTC
.,TRBJ2-2,TRBV15,.,CATKAAGELFF,TGTGCCACCAAAGCAGCCGGGGAGCTGTTTTTT
.,TRBJ2-2,TRBV19,.,CASSISRFTGELFF,TGTGCCAGTAGTATTTCTCGGTTCACCGGGGAGCTGTTTTTT
.,TRBJ2-1,TRBV27,.,CASAPTYLLMGEGNEQFF,TGTGCCAGCGCACCGACGTACCTCCTCATGGGGGAAGGGAATGAGCAGTTCTTC
TRBD2,TRBJ2-7,TRBV5-1,few,CASSSAGASYEQYF,TGCGCCAGCAGCTCAGCGGGAGCGTCCTACGAGCAGTACTTC